This T cell receptor (beta chain) comes out of a study of T cell responses to AZD1222 COVID-19 vaccine. Concerning this clone itself: Its specificity is not known.

Second-dose timings of about 4 or about 12 weeks were pooled. Germline V gene sequence: CDR1 SGHNT, CDR2 YYREEE (reference sequence). This CDR3 contains 15 residues. With 6 bases clipped from V and 5 bases from J, the junction kept 6 bases outside the gene matches. Clones were read by immunoSEQ multiplex PCR, and TCRdb kept only the in-frame ones, dropping some. The table has roughly 150,000 clones, about 90% seen once. Study-wide results and caveats: Among the donors, most were white British and more were female, and clonal diversity was possibly underestimated. Distributed over spike, vaccine-associated CD4 TCRs predominated at 160-218 and 743-854.

This sequence originates from an adult who received the AZD1222 COVID-19 vaccine. This specimen consisted of peripheral blood, obtained 28 days after the second AZD1222 dose. The chain has TRBV5-4 and TRBJ2-5; 14 bases match TRBD2. CDR3 amino acids: CASTAGLAGVETQYF. The CDR3 nucleotides read TGTGCCAGCACTGCGGGACTAGCGGGGGTCGAGACCCAGTACTTC.